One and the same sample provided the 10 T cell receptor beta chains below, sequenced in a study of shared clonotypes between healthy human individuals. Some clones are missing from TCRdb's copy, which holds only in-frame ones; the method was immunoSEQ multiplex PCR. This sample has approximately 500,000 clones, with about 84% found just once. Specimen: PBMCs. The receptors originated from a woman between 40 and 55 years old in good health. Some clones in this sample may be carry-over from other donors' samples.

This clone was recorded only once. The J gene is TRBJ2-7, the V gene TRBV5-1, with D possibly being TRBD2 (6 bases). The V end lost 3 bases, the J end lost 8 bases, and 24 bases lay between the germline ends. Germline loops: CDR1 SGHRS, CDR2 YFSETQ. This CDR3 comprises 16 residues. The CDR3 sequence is CASSSTNGGTLWKQYF. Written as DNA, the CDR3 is TGCGCCAGCAGCTCCACCAACGGAGGGACTTTGTGGAAGCAGTACTTC.

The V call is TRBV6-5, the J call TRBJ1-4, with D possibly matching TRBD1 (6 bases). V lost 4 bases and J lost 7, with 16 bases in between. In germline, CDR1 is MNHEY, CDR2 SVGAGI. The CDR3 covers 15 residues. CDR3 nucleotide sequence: TGTGCCAGCAGTTCCTCGGACAGTCCCTCTGAAAAACTGTTTTTT. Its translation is CASSSSDSPSEKLFF.

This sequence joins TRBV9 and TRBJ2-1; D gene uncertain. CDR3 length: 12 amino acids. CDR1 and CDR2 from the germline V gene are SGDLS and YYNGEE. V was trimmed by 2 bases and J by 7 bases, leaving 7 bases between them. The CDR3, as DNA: TGTGCCAGCAGCGTCTTCGGGAATGAGCAGTTCTTC. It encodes CASSVFGNEQFF.

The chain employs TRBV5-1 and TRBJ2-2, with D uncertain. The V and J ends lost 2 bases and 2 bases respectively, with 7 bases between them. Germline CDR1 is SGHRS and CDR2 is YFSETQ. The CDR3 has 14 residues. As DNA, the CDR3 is TGCGCCAGCAGCTTCCTACCCAACACCGGGGAGCTGTTTTTT. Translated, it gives CASSFLPNTGELFF.

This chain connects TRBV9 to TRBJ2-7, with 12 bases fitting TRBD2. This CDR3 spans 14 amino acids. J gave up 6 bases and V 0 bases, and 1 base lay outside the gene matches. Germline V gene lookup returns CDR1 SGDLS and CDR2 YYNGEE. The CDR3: CASSVGGLAGEQYF. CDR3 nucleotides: TGTGCCAGCAGCGTAGGGGGACTAGCGGGCGAGCAGTACTTC.

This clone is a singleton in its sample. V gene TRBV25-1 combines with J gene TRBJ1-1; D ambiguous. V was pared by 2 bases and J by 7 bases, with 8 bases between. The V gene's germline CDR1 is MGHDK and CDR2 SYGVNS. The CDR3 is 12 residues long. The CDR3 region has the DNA TGTGCCAGCAGTGAAGCAAGCCGTGAAGCTTTCTTT. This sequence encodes CASSEASREAFF. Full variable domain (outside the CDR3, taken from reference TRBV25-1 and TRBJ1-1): EADIYQTPRYLVIGTGKKITLECSQTMGHDKMYWYQQDPGMELHLIHYSYGVNSTEKGDLSSESTVSRIRTEHFPLTLESARPSHTSQYLCASSEASREAFFGQGTRLTVV.

The CDR3 here is CASSHRTGVYEQYF. The CDR3 DNA sequence: TGTGCCAGCAGCCATCGGACAGGGGTCTACGAGCAGTACTTC. The rearrangement joins TRBV13 to TRBJ2-7; 9 bases are shared with TRBD1. The CDR3 spans 14 residues. The germline V gene has CDR1 PRHDT and CDR2 FYEKMQ (reference sequence). Trimming removed 5 bases from V and 3 bases from J; junction bases left unmatched: 5.

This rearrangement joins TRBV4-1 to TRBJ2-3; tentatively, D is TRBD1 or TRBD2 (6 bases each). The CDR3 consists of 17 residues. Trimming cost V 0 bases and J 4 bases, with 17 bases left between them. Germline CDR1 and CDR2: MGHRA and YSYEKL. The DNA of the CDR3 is TGCGCCAGCAGCCAAGATGGGGGCGGAGGGGGAGCAGATACGCAGTATTTT. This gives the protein CASSQDGGGGGADTQYF.

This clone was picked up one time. CDR3 loop: CASSLPGLGYEQFF. The DNA for the CDR3 is TGTGCCAGCAGTCTCCCGGGACTAGGCTATGAGCAGTTCTTC. The chain links TRBV28 to TRBJ2-1; 8 bases align to TRBD2. The germline CDR1 and CDR2 sequences are MDHEN and SYDVKM. The CDR3 loop spans 14 amino acids. V was clipped by 5 bases and J by 8 bases; unmatched bases: 8.

CDR3 sequence: CASSDRQGRINEQFF. CDR3 nucleotide sequence: TGCGCCAGCAGTGATAGACAGGGGAGGATCAATGAGCAGTTCTTC. V and J are TRBV10-2 and TRBJ2-1, with TRBD1 identical over 8 bases. Germline V gene data show CDR1 as WSHSY and CDR2 as SAAADI. Trimming removed 3 bases from V and 6 bases from J; junction bases left unmatched: 7. The CDR3 spans 15 residues.